This paragraph covers one TCR beta chain sequence. Exposure to brentuximab vedotin varied, and each patient had relapsed following autologous stem cell transplantation. The germline V gene encodes CDR1 SQVTM and CDR2 ANQGSEA. V was trimmed by 4 bases and J by 9 bases, leaving 15 bases between them. The CDR3 length is 12 residues. Sequenced by immunoSEQ multiplex PCR; TCRdb stores in-frame clones only, minus some. The sample lists over 7,000 clones; about 77% were seen once. The sample is drawn from a study of PD-1 blockade in classical Hodgkin lymphoma. The input for sequencing was peripheral blood mononuclear cells (PBMCs), taken before the second cycle of nivolumab. This TCR was recovered from a human donor with classical Hodgkin lymphoma. The chain uses TRBV29-1 and TRBJ1-1; D is unresolved. The CDR3: CSVVSGSYQAFF. The CDR3 DNA follows: TGCAGCGTTGTATCGGGGTCTTATCAAGCTTTCTTT.